These 30 T cell receptor beta chains came from one sample sequenced in a study of OX40 agonist ivuxolimab in advanced cancers. Clones were read by immunoSEQ multiplex PCR, and TCRdb kept only the in-frame ones, dropping some. The profile shows 25,000 to 35,000 clones, roughly four fifths of them singletons. The sample here was CD4+ or CD8+ T cells sorted from blood, taken in a trial of the OX40 agonist ivuxolimab. These receptors all stem from an adult with an advanced solid tumor such as melanoma, head and neck, liver or kidney cancer.

The J gene is TRBJ2-1, the V gene TRBV6-6; D not certain. V was clipped by 0 bases and J by 4 bases, with 4 bases between them. The V gene's germline CDR1 is MNHNY and CDR2 SVGAGI (reference sequence). CDR3 length: 13 amino acids. CDR3 sequence: CASSYSGYNEQFF. The CDR3 nucleotides read TGTGCCAGCAGTTACTCCGGTTACAATGAGCAGTTCTTC.

Relative to its sample, this clone is medium-sized. The chain joins TRBV5-1 to TRBJ1-3; 9 nucleotides agree with TRBD1. J gave up 6 bases and V 4 bases, and 5 bases lay outside the gene matches. The CDR3 covers 14 residues. Germline V gene data show CDR1 as SGHRS and CDR2 as YFSETQ. This CDR3 reads CASSIGTGQNTIYF. DNA of the CDR3: TGCGCCAGCAGCATCGGGACAGGGCAAAACACCATATATTTT.

V and J are TRBV7-2 and TRBJ1-1; D gene uncertain. The germline gives CDR1 SGHTA, CDR2 FQGNSA. Trimming stripped 5 bases from V and 7 bases from J, with 14 bases between. This CDR3 contains 13 residues. CDR3 sequence (DNA): TGTGCCAGCAGCCTCCTTCGAGGCTATGAAGCTTTCTTT. Its protein product is CASSLLRGYEAFF.

The chain is built from TRBV5-1 and TRBJ2-5, with D maybe TRBD2 (6 bases). Trimming stripped 4 bases from V and 5 bases from J, with 18 bases between. There are 15 residues in the CDR3. The germline V gene has CDR1 SGHRS and CDR2 YFSETQ. DNA for the CDR3: TGCGCCAGCAGCCCCCGGGACTCAGGGCGGGAGACCCAGTACTTC. It yields the protein CASSPRDSGRETQYF.

This clone was seen more than once but under ten times. The genes are TRBV14 and TRBJ1-3; 7 bases match TRBD1. The CDR3 contains 15 residues. After removal of 4 bases from V and 1 base from J, the junction contained 4 bases not matched to a gene. Germline V lookup: CDR1 SGHDN, CDR2 FVKESK. The CDR3 region is CASSLQGVSGNTIYF. The DNA of the CDR3 is TGTGCCAGCAGCCTCCAGGGGGTTTCTGGAAACACCATATATTTT.

This clone has a handful of counts. The chain has TRBV2 and TRBJ1-2; 9 bases map to TRBD1. The CDR3 totals 14 residues. Looked up from germline, CDR1 is SNHLY and CDR2 is FYNNEI. V shed 5 bases, J shed 3 bases, and the junction held 4 bases outside the gene matches. The CDR3: CASSNRDRDYGYTF. CDR3 coding DNA: TGTGCCAGCAGTAACCGGGACAGGGACTATGGCTACACCTTC.

This chain uses TRBV7-2 with TRBJ1-1, with D unresolved. CDR1 and CDR2 (germline): SGHTA, FQGNSA. V was trimmed by 5 bases and J by 5 bases, leaving 12 bases between them. This CDR3 comprises 13 residues. The CDR3 bases are TGTGCCAGCAGCGGCATCAGAGGGACTGAAGCTTTCTTT. It codes for CASSGIRGTEAFF.

This clone is deemed medium-sized. The chain has TRBV19 and TRBJ1-6; D gene uncertain. The CDR3 spans 14 residues. The germline gives CDR1 LNHDA, CDR2 SQIVND (reference sequence). V lost 4 bases and J 4 bases, leaving 8 bases between the germline ends. The CDR3 DNA follows: TGTGCCAGTAGTACGACTGTTTATAATTCACCCCTCCACTTT. Its translation: CASSTTVYNSPLHF.

This chain links TRBV5-6 with TRBJ1-2; D remains ambiguous. The CDR3 is 14 amino acids. Trimming cost V 2 bases and J 8 bases, with 16 bases left between them. Germline V gene lookup returns CDR1 SGHDT and CDR2 YYEEEE. This CDR3 is CASSFVLIGTGYTF. The CDR3, as DNA: TGTGCCAGCAGCTTCGTCCTTATTGGAACGGGCTACACCTTC.

This sequence joins TRBV30 and TRBJ1-2, with 7 bases matching TRBD1. The CDR3 loop spans 13 amino acids. V lost 3 bases, J lost 4 bases, and 5 bases stayed unmatched. Per the germline V gene, CDR1 is GTSNPN and CDR2 is SVGIG (reference sequence). The chain's CDR3 is CAWRPGTVYGYTF. The CDR3, as DNA: TGTGCCTGGAGACCCGGGACAGTCTATGGCTACACCTTC.

V gene TRBV2 combines with J gene TRBJ2-2; TRBD1 is a possible D gene (5 bases). The CDR3 is 14 residues long. V lost 2 bases and J 4 bases, leaving 8 bases between the germline ends. Germline V gene data show CDR1 as SNHLY and CDR2 as FYNNEI. The CDR3 spells CASSERQLTGELFF. The DNA of the CDR3 is TGTGCCAGCAGTGAAAGACAGCTCACCGGGGAGCTGTTTTTT.

In its sample, this clone was seen a few times. The chain couples TRBV4-1 to TRBJ2-1, with TRBD2 identical over 7 bases. Germline-derived CDR1 and CDR2 are MGHRA and YSYEKL. J lost 8 bases, V lost 0 bases, and 4 bases had no gene match. The CDR3 is 14 amino acids. CDR3 sequence: CASSQETSPDEQFF. Here the CDR3 DNA reads TGCGCCAGCAGCCAAGAGACTAGCCCGGATGAGCAGTTCTTC.

The gene calls are TRBV19 and TRBJ1-4; 8 nucleotides agree with TRBD1. This CDR3 spans 15 amino acids. Germline lookup yields CDR1 LNHDA and CDR2 SQIVND (reference sequence). V shed 7 bases and J 8 bases; nucleotides not matched to a gene: 12. CDR3 amino acids: CASTSQTGAGEKLFF. The CDR3 DNA reads as TGTGCCAGTACTTCGCAGACAGGGGCGGGAGAAAAACTGTTTTTT.

The V call is TRBV7-9, the J call TRBJ1-3, with D maybe TRBD1 (6 bases). Germline CDR1 and CDR2: SEHNR and FQNEAQ (reference sequence). The CDR3 runs 14 residues. V lost 3 bases and J 4 bases, leaving 10 bases between the germline ends. The CDR3 coding sequence is TGTGCCAGCAGCTTTGGGGGGCTCGGAAACACCATATATTTT. Its protein product is CASSFGGLGNTIYF.

The rearrangement uses TRBV30 and TRBJ1-1, with D maybe TRBD1 (6 bases). CDR3 length equals 15 residues. The germline gives CDR1 GTSNPN, CDR2 SVGIG (reference sequence). The V end lost 3 bases, the J end lost 1 base, and 15 bases lay between the germline ends. The CDR3 sequence is CAWSAIGGGNTEAFF. Written as DNA, the CDR3 is TGTGCCTGGAGCGCCATAGGAGGGGGGAACACTGAAGCTTTCTTT. The full variable domain, its missing parts supplied by reference TRBV30 and TRBJ1-1, is SQTIHQWPATLVQPVGSPLSLECTVEGTSNPNLYWYRQAAGRGLQLLFYSVGIGQISSEVPQNLSASRPQDRQFILSSKKLLLSDSGFYLCAWSAIGGGNTEAFFGQGTRLTVV.

This clone was recorded only once. This rearrangement joins TRBV6-6 to TRBJ1-1; TRBD1 matches 7 bases. Germline V lookup: CDR1 MNHNY, CDR2 SVGAGI (reference sequence). Trimming at V came to 1 base and at J to 12 bases, leaving 11 bases not matched to a gene. The CDR3 length is 14 residues. In nucleotides, the CDR3 is TGTGCCAGCAGTTACTTCCGTACAGGGGAAGGCTCTTTCTTT. Residues: CASSYFRTGEGSFF.

The chain recombines TRBV4-1 with TRBJ2-5, with 11 positions matching TRBD2. The CDR3 is made up of 16 amino acids. Looked up from germline, CDR1 is MGHRA and CDR2 is YSYEKL. V lost 4 bases to trimming and J lost 4 bases; unmatched junction nucleotides: 8. CDR3 residues: CASSLLSGGAVETQYF. DNA for the CDR3: TGCGCCAGCAGCCTCCTTAGCGGGGGGGCCGTAGAGACCCAGTACTTC.

The genes are TRBV5-1 and TRBJ2-1, with 8 bases fitting TRBD2. The junction had 9 bases not matched to a gene; V was cut back by 3 bases and J by 4 bases. Germline loops: CDR1 SGHRS, CDR2 YFSETQ. The CDR3 covers 16 residues. The CDR3 spells CASSYHGGGTYNEQFF. CDR3 sequence (DNA): TGCGCCAGCAGCTACCACGGCGGGGGGACTTACAATGAGCAGTTCTTC.

The chain has TRBV27 and TRBJ1-5; possibly TRBD1 for D (6 bases). The CDR3 runs 15 residues. Looked up from germline, CDR1 is MNHEY and CDR2 is SMNVEV (reference sequence). The germline V and J ends were trimmed by 5 bases and 8 bases, with 19 bases remaining between them. The CDR3 region is CASSPRRGGAEPQHF. The CDR3 coding sequence is TGTGCCAGCAGTCCACGGCGGGGGGGCGCCGAGCCCCAGCATTTT.

The chain uses TRBV5-1 and TRBJ2-1, with 8 nucleotides matching TRBD1. The germline V gene has CDR1 SGHRS and CDR2 YFSETQ. The CDR3 is 13 residues long. V lost 2 bases, J lost 8 bases, and 3 bases stayed unmatched. CDR3 region: CASSLGQGHEQFF. The CDR3 DNA reads TGCGCCAGCAGCTTAGGACAGGGTCATGAGCAGTTCTTC.

The chain has TRBV7-9 and TRBJ1-2; no firm D call. V was trimmed by 1 base and J by 7 bases, leaving 16 bases between them. CDR3 length: 15 residues. Germline CDR1 SEHNR, CDR2 FQNEAQ (reference sequence). The CDR3 here is CASSLGGEKGSGYTF. The CDR3 DNA reads TGTGCCAGCAGCTTAGGGGGTGAGAAGGGTTCTGGCTACACCTTC.

The J gene is TRBJ2-1, the V gene TRBV19; TRBD1 aligns across 10 bases. V lost 2 bases and J lost 8; bases outside the gene matches: 18. CDR1 is LNHDA, CDR2 SQIVND, per germline (reference sequence). The length of the CDR3 is 19 residues. The CDR3 loop reads CASSIMGWWGQGRSDEQFF. Here the CDR3 DNA reads TGTGCCAGTAGTATAATGGGTTGGTGGGGACAGGGGAGGTCGGATGAGCAGTTCTTC.

The chain couples TRBV5-1 to TRBJ2-3, with a weak D call TRBD1 (5 bases). Trimming removed 5 bases at V and 2 bases at J, with 15 bases between. Germline values: CDR1 SGHRS, CDR2 YFSETQ. The length of the CDR3 is 15 residues. The DNA of the CDR3 is TGCGCCAGCAGTTCTATCACAGGAGCCACAGATACGCAGTATTTT. Its protein product is CASSSITGATDTQYF. Full variable domain (outside the CDR3, taken from reference TRBV5-1 and TRBJ2-3): KAGVTQTPRYLIKTRGQQVTLSCSPISGHRSVSWYQQTPGQGLQFLFEYFSETQRNKGNFPGRFSGRQFSNSRSEMNVSTLELGDSALYLCASSSITGATDTQYFGPGTRLTVL.

This clone was counted a single time. The rearrangement uses TRBV27 and TRBJ1-5; D is unclear. CDR3 length equals 13 residues. Germline CDR1 reads MNHEY; CDR2 reads SMNVEV (reference sequence). Trimming pared 2 bases from V and 5 bases from J, leaving 7 bases between. CDR3 loop: CASSLSTHQPQHF. The CDR3 DNA reads TGTGCCAGCAGTTTAAGTACCCATCAGCCCCAGCATTTT.

Concerning this clone: Distinct nucleotide sequences in the sample also encode this CDR3. The chain combines TRBV2 with TRBJ1-1; D ambiguous. Looked up from germline, CDR1 is SNHLY and CDR2 is FYNNEI. The CDR3 totals 13 residues. V was trimmed by 0 bases and J by 5 bases, leaving 7 bases between them. The CDR3 DNA sequence: TGTGCCAGCAGTGAAGCGGGCGGGACTGAAGCTTTCTTT. Its protein is CASSEAGGTEAFF.

The rearrangement joins TRBV30 to TRBJ2-7, with D possibly being TRBD1 (5 bases). Germline assignment: CDR1 GTSNPN and CDR2 SVGIG (reference sequence). The CDR3 has 11 residues. Between the trimmed V and J ends, which lost 5 bases and 6 bases, there was a span of 11 bases. The CDR3 sequence is CAWARAGEQYF. CDR3 in DNA: TGTGCCTGGGCCAGGGCTGGCGAGCAGTACTTC.

This clone was counted between two and nine times. This chain joins TRBV6-1 and TRBJ2-7, with D possibly being TRBD1 (6 bases). Germline V CDR1 and CDR2: MNHNS, SASEGT. V shed 6 bases and J shed 1 base, with 13 bases lying between them. The CDR3 is made up of 14 amino acids. As DNA, the CDR3 is TGTGCCAGCAGCTCCGGGACACATTCCTACGAGCAGTACTTC. Translation gives CASSSGTHSYEQYF.

This clone has a single count. V and J are TRBV19 and TRBJ2-6, with 7 bases matching TRBD1. Trimming cost V 4 bases and J 4 bases; bases outside gene matches: 10. Germline loops: CDR1 LNHDA, CDR2 SQIVND (reference sequence). The CDR3 has 17 residues. The DNA for the CDR3 is TGTGCCAGTAGTACCCGGGACAGTACGTACGGGGCCAACGTCCTGACTTTC. It translates to CASSTRDSTYGANVLTF.

The gene calls are TRBV7-3 and TRBJ2-3; a possible D gene is TRBD2 (6 bases). V lost 1 base and J 7 bases, leaving 15 bases between the germline ends. The germline gives CDR1 SGHTA, CDR2 FQGTGA. The CDR3 is made up of 15 amino acids. CDR3 bases: TGTGCCAGCAGCTTAAAGGGAGGCGGGCAGCATACGCAGTATTTT. It encodes CASSLKGGGQHTQYF.

The rearrangement links TRBV25-1 to TRBJ2-7, with D possibly being TRBD1 (6 bases). V was cut by 6 bases and J by 3 bases, with 9 bases left in between. CDR1 MGHDK and CDR2 SYGVNS come from the germline V gene. CDR3 size: 12 residues. CDR3: CASRQGYYEQYF. The CDR3 bases are TGTGCCAGCAGACAGGGTTACTACGAGCAGTACTTC.